These 7 T cell receptor beta chains were sequenced from one sample in a study of shared clonotypes between healthy human individuals. Clones were read by immunoSEQ multiplex PCR, and TCRdb kept only the in-frame ones, dropping some. This sample carries nearly 1,000,000 clones, around 80% of them seen once, and the ten largest clones take around 1.5%. Sequencing was carried out using memory CD4+ T cells sorted from blood. The sample's subset: CD45RA-negative fraction. These receptors were collected from a man between 18 and 29 years old in good health.

The V call is TRBV13, the J call TRBJ2-3; the match to TRBD2 covers 11 bases. Germline values: CDR1 PRHDT, CDR2 FYEKMQ (reference sequence). V shed 5 bases, J shed 2 bases, and the junction held 9 bases outside the gene matches. CDR3 length: 17 residues. The CDR3 loop reads CASSRPSGGRYTDTQYF. CDR3 nucleotide sequence: TGTGCCAGCAGCCGTCCTAGCGGGGGGCGATACACAGATACGCAGTATTTT.

The rearrangement links TRBV2 to TRBJ2-3, with D unclear. CDR1 and CDR2 (germline): SNHLY, FYNNEI. The ends were cut back, 8 bases at V and 5 bases at J, with 8 bases in the middle. This CDR3 has 11 amino acids. For the CDR3, the DNA is TGTGCCAGCTCCCCTCTAGATACGCAGTATTTT. Its protein product is CASSPLDTQYF.

The chain carries TRBV6-5 and TRBJ1-1; 9 nucleotides line up with TRBD1. The CDR3 loop spans 15 amino acids. CDR1 is MNHEY, CDR2 SVGAGI, per germline. V lost 6 bases and J lost 1; bases outside the gene matches: 6. CDR3 coding DNA: TGTGCCAGCAGCTCCGGACAGGGGACGAACACTGAAGCTTTCTTT. Protein product: CASSSGQGTNTEAFF.

This clone came up a few times. The V call is TRBV6-5, the J call TRBJ2-6; D possibly corresponds to TRBD1 (5 bases). Germline values: CDR1 MNHEY, CDR2 SVGAGI. The V gene lost 4 bases and the J gene lost 2 bases, with 9 bases spanning the gap. There are 15 residues in the CDR3. For the CDR3, the DNA is TGTGCCAGCAGTTCTACGACAGCTGGGGCCAACGTCCTGACTTTC. This gives the protein CASSSTTAGANVLTF.

The genes are TRBV2 and TRBJ2-7, with 7 bases fitting TRBD1. CDR1 is SNHLY and CDR2 is FYNNEI in the germline V gene. V gave up 6 bases and J gave up 2 bases; unmatched junction bases: 1. The CDR3 runs 12 residues. The CDR3 protein is CASRGTAYEQYF. The DNA for the CDR3 is TGTGCCAGCAGAGGGACAGCCTACGAGCAGTACTTC.

The genes are TRBV28 and TRBJ2-3; TRBD1 matches 7 bases. With V trimmed by 6 bases and J by 3 bases, 9 bases remained unmatched. CDR3 length equals 15 residues. Germline V CDR1 and CDR2: MDHEN, SYDVKM. CDR3 in DNA: TGTGCCAGCAGCCCCCCGACAGGGCTGACAGATACGCAGTATTTT. Translated, it gives CASSPPTGLTDTQYF.

The CDR3 loop reads CASSRNIRKMNTEAFF. CDR3 DNA: TGTGCCAGCAGCAGAAACATACGAAAAATGAACACTGAAGCTTTCTTT. This rearrangement joins TRBV28 to TRBJ1-1; no definite D call. V was clipped by 6 bases and J by 0 bases, with 17 bases between them. This CDR3 is built from 16 residues. CDR1 is MDHEN and CDR2 is SYDVKM in the germline V gene.